What follows are 13 T cell receptor beta chains derived from one specimen sequenced in a study of blood T cells in healthy people across ages. Primed by a sample-barcoded 5' primer and a J-beta primer mix, a second PCR proceeded for about 6 to 12 cycles. TCRdb redid the calling of the 5' RACE reads with MiXCR, one entry per CDR3 protein. In the table there are approximately 800,000 distinct CDR3 sequences, about 62% of which are singletons. The specimen was blood. These receptors all come from a man aged 30-40 years in good health.

V usage is TRBV7-2 and J usage is TRBJ2-7; 8 positions match TRBD2. The CDR3 has 15 residues. V was clipped by 5 bases and J by 2 bases; unmatched bases: 8. CDR1 and CDR2 (germline): SGHTA, FQGNSA. In DNA, the CDR3 is TGTGCCAGCAGCGTCGTAGCGGGGATTACCTACGAGCAGTACTTC. It is translated as CASSVVAGITYEQYF. The variable domain in full, with the rest retrieved from reference TRBV7-2 and TRBJ2-7, is GAGVSQSPSNKVTEKGKDVELRCDPISGHTALYWYRQSLGQGLEFLIYFQGNSAPDKSGLPSDRFSAERTGGSVSTLTIQRTQQEDSAVYLCASSVVAGITYEQYFGPGTRLTVT.

V usage is TRBV12-3 or TRBV12-4 and J usage is TRBJ2-5; possible D gene TRBD2, 6 bases. The V end was cut by 6 bases, the J end by 4 bases, with 15 bases between. CDR3 length: 14 amino acids. CDR3 in DNA: TGTGCCAGCAGCCGCATCGGGGGAGTAGAGACCCAGTACTTC. This sequence encodes CASSRIGGVETQYF.

The V call is TRBV29-1, the J call TRBJ2-4; D is unclear. The CDR3 extends over 14 amino acids. Germline CDR1 and CDR2: SQVTM and ANQGSEA. The V and J ends lost 0 bases and 10 bases respectively, with 16 bases between them. The CDR3 coding sequence is TGCAGCGTTGAAGATGGCCGTGCACCGACGATTCAGTACTTC. This sequence encodes CSVEDGRAPTIQYF.

The chain joins TRBV20-1 to TRBJ1-1; TRBD1 might be the D (6 bases). This CDR3 spans 13 amino acids. Germline CDR1 is DFQATT and CDR2 is SNEGSKA (reference sequence). The V end lost 4 bases, the J end lost 1 base, and 10 bases lay between the germline ends. The CDR3 loop reads CSATRGENTEAFF. In nucleotides, the CDR3 is TGCAGTGCTACCAGGGGTGAGAACACTGAAGCTTTCTTT.

This chain connects TRBV29-1 to TRBJ2-3, with 11 bases identical to TRBD2. Germline CDR1 is SQVTM and CDR2 is ANQGSEA. V dropped 5 bases and J dropped 5; count of bases not matched to a gene: 6. The CDR3 totals 14 residues. This CDR3 is CSVLGLAGIDTQYF. CDR3 DNA sequence: TGCAGCGTTCTTGGACTAGCGGGCATAGATACGCAGTATTTT.

This clonotype was seen just once. The genes are TRBV6-4 and TRBJ2-3; TRBD2 is a possible D gene (6 bases). V lost 2 bases to trimming and J lost 8 bases, with 14 bases between them. The CDR3 length is 14 residues. Per the germline V gene, CDR1 is MRHNA and CDR2 is SNTAGT. CDR3 residues: CASSDRLAAGTQYF. DNA for the CDR3: TGTGCCAGCAGTGACAGATTAGCGGCGGGTACGCAGTATTTT.

This chain joins TRBV7-2 and TRBJ2-5; the match to TRBD2 covers 7 bases. The CDR3 runs to 16 residues. After removal of 1 base from V and 5 bases from J, the junction contained 10 bases not matched to a gene. CDR1 is SGHTA, CDR2 FQGNSA, per germline. CDR3 bases: TGTGCCAGCAGCTTAGAAGCGGGACGCCGGGGTGAGACCCAGTACTTC. As protein: CASSLEAGRRGETQYF.

The V and J genes are TRBV5-1 and TRBJ1-2; the D is unclear. V was shortened by 0 bases and J by 2 bases, with 11 bases between the two germline ends. CDR3 length: 15 amino acids. Germline V gene data show CDR1 as SGHRS and CDR2 as YFSETQ. The CDR3 bases are TGCGCCAGCAGCTTGGGGGCAGAAGGGAACTATGGCTACACCTTC. As protein: CASSLGAEGNYGYTF.

This clonotype was seen once. The J gene is TRBJ1-2, the V gene TRBV5-1, with 7 positions matching TRBD1. The length of the CDR3 is 15 residues. Germline values: CDR1 SGHRS, CDR2 YFSETQ. Trimming cost V 1 base and J 4 bases; bases outside gene matches: 7. CDR3 sequence (DNA): TGCGCCAGCAGCTTGAATCCCCAGGGGGGCTATGGCTACACCTTC. Translated, it gives CASSLNPQGGYGYTF.

The CDR3 sequence: CASSLKMLFATLQAQDTDTQYF. Written as DNA, the CDR3 is TGTGCCAGCAGCTTAAAAATGCTGTTTGCGACACTCCAGGCGCAGGACACAGATACGCAGTATTTT. The chain uses TRBV7-8 and TRBJ2-3; D is undetermined. Germline values: CDR1 SGHVS, CDR2 FQNEAQ. CDR3 size: 22 residues. V gave up 2 bases and J gave up 2 bases, with 32 bases separating them.

The chain couples TRBV20-1 to TRBJ2-7; either TRBD1 or TRBD2 may supply D (5 bases each). CDR1 is DFQATT, CDR2 SNEGSKA, per germline (reference sequence). Trimming removed 6 bases at V and 0 bases at J, with 15 bases between. CDR3 length: 14 amino acids. In DNA, the CDR3 is TGCAGTGCCACCTCGGGGCTAAGCTCCTACGAGCAGTACTTC. Translating it yields CSATSGLSSYEQYF.

The CDR3 region is CASSSSGTRNGGEQFF. The CDR3 DNA follows: TGCGCCAGCAGCTCTTCCGGGACGAGGAACGGTGGTGAGCAGTTCTTC. J is TRBJ2-1 and V is TRBV5-1, with D tentatively TRBD1 or TRBD2 (5 bases each). V lost 3 bases and J lost 9, with 22 bases in between. CDR1 is SGHRS, CDR2 YFSETQ, per germline. The CDR3 is made up of 16 amino acids.

V and J are TRBV5-6 and TRBJ2-4; D unresolved. This CDR3 spans 13 amino acids. V lost 0 bases and J 7 bases, leaving 8 bases between the germline ends. Germline values: CDR1 SGHDT, CDR2 YYEEEE. DNA of the CDR3: TGTGCCAGCAGCTTGGACCCGGCCAACATTCAGTACTTC. Its translation is CASSLDPANIQYF. Using reference TRBV5-6 and TRBJ2-4 for the parts outside the CDR3, the full variable domain is DAGVTQSPTHLIKTRGQQVTLRCSPKSGHDTVSWYQQALGQGPQFIFQYYEEEERQRGNFPDRFSGHQFPNYSSELNVNALLLGDSALYLCASSLDPANIQYFGAGTRLSVL.